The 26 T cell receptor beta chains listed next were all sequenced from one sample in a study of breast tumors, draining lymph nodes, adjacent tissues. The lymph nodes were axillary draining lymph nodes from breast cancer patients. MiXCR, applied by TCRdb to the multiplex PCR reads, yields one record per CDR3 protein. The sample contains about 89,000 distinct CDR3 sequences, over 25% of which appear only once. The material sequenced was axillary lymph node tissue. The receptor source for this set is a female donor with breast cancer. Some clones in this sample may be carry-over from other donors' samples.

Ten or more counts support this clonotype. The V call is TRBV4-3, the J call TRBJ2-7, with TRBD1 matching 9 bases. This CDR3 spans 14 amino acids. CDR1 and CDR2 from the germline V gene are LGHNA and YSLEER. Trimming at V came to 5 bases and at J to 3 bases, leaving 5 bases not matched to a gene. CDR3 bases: TGCGCCAGCAGCGTTCGACAGGGGGTCTACGAGCAGTACTTC. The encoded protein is CASSVRQGVYEQYF.

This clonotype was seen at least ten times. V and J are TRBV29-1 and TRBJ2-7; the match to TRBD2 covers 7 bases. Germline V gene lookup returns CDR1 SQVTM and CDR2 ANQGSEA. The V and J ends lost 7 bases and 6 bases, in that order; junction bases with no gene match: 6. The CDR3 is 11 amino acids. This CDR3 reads CSAHWEGEQYF. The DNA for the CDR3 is TGCAGCGCCCACTGGGAGGGCGAGCAGTACTTC.

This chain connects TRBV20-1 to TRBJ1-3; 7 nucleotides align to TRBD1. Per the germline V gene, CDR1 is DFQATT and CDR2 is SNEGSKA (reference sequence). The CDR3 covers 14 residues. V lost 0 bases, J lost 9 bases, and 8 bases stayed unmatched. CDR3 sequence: CSARDPTGPTTIYF. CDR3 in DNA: TGCAGTGCTAGAGATCCGACAGGGCCAACCACCATATATTTT.

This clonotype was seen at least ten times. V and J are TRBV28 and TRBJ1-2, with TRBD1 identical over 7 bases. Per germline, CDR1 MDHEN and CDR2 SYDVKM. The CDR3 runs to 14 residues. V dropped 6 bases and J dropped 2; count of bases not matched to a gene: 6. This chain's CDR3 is CASSRQGPNYGYTF. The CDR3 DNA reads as TGTGCCAGCAGCCGACAGGGCCCCAACTATGGCTACACCTTC.

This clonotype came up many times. In DNA, the CDR3 is TGTGCCAGCAGCTTAACGGGCCATTTTAATGAGCAGTTCTTC. This codes for CASSLTGHFNEQFF. The chain links TRBV11-2 to TRBJ2-1; no clear D gene. V shed 2 bases and J shed 7 bases, with 12 bases lying between them. From germline, CDR1 is SGHAT and CDR2 FQNNGV. The CDR3 covers 14 residues.

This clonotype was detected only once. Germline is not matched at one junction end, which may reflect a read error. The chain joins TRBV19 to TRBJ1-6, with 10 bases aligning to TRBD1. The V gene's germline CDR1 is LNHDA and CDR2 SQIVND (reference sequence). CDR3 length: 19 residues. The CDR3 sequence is CAASGSGQGSQGANSPLHF. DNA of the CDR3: TGCGCGGCCAGCGGTTCGGGACAGGGGTCGCAGGGGGCTAATTCACCCCTCCACTTT. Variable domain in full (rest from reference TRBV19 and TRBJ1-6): DGGITQSPKYLFRKEGQNVTLSCEQNLNHDAMYWYRQDPGQGLRLIYYSQIVNDFQKGDIAEGYSVSREKKESFPLTVTSAQKNPTAFYLCAASGSGQGSQGANSPLHFGNGTRLTVT.

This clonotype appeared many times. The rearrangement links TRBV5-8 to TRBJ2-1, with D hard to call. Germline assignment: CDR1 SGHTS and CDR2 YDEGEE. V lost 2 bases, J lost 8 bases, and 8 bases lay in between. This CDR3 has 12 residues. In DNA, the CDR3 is TGTGCCAGCAGCTTTCTAGAGGATGAGCAGTTCTTC. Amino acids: CASSFLEDEQFF.

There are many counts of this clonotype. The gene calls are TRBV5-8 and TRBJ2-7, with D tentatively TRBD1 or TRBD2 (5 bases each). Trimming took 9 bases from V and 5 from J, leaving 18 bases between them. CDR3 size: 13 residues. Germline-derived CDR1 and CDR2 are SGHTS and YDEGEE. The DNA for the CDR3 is TGTGCCACCACTTCCCAGTCGGGACACGAGCAGTACTTC. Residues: CATTSQSGHEQYF.

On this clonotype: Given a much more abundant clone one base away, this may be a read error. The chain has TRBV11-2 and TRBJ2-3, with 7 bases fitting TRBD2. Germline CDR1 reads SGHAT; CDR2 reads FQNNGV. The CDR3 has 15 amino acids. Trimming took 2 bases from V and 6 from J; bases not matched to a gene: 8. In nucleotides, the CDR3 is TGTGCCAGCAGCTTATTTGCGGGAGCATCGGATACGCAGTATTTT. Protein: CASSLFAGASDTQYF. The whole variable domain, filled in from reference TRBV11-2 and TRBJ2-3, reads EAGVAQSPRYKIIEKRQSVAFWCNPISGHATLYWYQQILGQGPKLLIQFQNNGVVDDSQLPKDRFSAERLKGVDSTLKIQPAKLEDSAVYLCASSLFAGASDTQYFGPGTRLTVL.

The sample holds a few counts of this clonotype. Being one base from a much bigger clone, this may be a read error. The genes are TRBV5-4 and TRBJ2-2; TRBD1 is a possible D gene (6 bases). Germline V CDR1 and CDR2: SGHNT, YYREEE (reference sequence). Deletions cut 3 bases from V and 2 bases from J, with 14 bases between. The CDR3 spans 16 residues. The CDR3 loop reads CASSSPPRGNTGELFF. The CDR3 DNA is TGTGCCAGCAGCTCTCCCCCCAGGGGAAACACCGGGGAGCTGTTTTTT.

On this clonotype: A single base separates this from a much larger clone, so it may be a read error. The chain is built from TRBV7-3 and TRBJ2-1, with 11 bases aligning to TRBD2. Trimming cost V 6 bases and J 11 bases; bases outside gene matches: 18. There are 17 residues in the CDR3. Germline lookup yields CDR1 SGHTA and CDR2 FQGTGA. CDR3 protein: CASSPSPGTSGLGQQFF. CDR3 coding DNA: TGTGCCAGCAGTCCTTCTCCCGGGACTAGCGGACTTGGGCAGCAGTTCTTC.

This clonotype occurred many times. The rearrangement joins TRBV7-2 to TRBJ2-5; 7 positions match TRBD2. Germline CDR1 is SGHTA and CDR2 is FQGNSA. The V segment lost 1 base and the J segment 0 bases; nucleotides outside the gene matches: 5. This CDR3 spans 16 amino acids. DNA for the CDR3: TGTGCCAGCAGCTTAGTGGCTAGCGGACACCAAGAGACCCAGTACTTC. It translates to CASSLVASGHQETQYF.

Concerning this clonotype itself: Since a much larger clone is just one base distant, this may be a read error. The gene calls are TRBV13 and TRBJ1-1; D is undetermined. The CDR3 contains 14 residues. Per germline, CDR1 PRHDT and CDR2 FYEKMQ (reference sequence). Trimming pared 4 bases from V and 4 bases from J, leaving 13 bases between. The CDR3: CASSSHAGATEAFF. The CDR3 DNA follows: TGTGCCAGCAGCTCACATGCGGGCGCCACTGAAGCTTTCTTT. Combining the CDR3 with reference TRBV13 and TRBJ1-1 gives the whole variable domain AAGVIQSPRHLIKEKRETATLKCYPIPRHDTVYWYQQGPGQDPQFLISFYEKMQSDKGSIPDRFSAQQFSDYHSELNMSSLELGDSALYFCASSSHAGATEAFFGQGTRLTVV.

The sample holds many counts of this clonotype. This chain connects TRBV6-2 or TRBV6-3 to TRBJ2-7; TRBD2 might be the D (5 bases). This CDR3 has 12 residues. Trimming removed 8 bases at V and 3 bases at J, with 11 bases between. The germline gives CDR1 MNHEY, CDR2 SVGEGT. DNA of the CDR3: TGTGCCAGCCTGGACTCCATCTACGAGCAGTACTTC. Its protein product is CASLDSIYEQYF.

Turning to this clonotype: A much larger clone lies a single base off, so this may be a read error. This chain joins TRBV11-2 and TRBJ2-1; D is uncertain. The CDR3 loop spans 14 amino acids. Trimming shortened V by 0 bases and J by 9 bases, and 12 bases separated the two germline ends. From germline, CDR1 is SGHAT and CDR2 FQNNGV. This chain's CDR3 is CASSLDGRPVEQFF. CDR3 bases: TGTGCCAGCAGCTTAGATGGCCGACCCGTTGAGCAGTTCTTC.

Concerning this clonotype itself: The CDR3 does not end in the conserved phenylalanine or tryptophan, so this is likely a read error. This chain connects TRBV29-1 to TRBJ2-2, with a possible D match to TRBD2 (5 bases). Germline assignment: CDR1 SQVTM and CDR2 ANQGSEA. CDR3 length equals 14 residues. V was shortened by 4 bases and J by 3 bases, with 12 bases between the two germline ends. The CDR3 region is CSVAESGDTGELFS. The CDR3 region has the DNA TGCAGCGTTGCGGAGAGCGGAGACACCGGGGAGCTGTTTTCT.

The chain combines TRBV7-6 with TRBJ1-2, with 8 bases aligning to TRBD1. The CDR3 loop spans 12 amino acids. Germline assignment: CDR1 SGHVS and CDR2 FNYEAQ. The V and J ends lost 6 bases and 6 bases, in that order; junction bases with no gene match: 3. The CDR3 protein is CASRAGGHGYTF. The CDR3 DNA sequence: TGTGCCAGCAGGGCAGGGGGCCATGGCTACACCTTC.

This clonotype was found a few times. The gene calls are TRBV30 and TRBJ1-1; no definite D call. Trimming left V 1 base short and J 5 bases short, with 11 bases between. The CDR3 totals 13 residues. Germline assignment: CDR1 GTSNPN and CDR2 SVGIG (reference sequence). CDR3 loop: CAWSARIGTEAFF. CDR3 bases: TGTGCCTGGAGTGCCAGGATAGGGACTGAAGCTTTCTTT. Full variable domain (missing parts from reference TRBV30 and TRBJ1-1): SQTIHQWPATLVQPVGSPLSLECTVEGTSNPNLYWYRQAAGRGLQLLFYSVGIGQISSEVPQNLSASRPQDRQFILSSKKLLLSDSGFYLCAWSARIGTEAFFGQGTRLTVV.

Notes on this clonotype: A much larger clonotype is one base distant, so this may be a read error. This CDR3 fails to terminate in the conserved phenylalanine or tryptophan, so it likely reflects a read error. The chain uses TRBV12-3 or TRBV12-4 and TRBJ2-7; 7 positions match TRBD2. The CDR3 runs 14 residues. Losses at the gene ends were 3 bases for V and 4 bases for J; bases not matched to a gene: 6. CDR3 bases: TGTGCCAGCAGTTTCTCGGGGGGTAGGTACGAGCAGTACCTC. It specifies CASSFSGGRYEQYL.

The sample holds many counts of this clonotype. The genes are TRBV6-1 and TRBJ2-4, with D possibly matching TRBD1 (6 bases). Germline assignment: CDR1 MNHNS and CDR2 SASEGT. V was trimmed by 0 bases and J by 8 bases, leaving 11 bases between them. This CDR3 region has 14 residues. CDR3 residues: CASSEASTGYIQYF. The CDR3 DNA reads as TGTGCCAGCAGTGAAGCCTCGACAGGTTACATTCAGTACTTC.

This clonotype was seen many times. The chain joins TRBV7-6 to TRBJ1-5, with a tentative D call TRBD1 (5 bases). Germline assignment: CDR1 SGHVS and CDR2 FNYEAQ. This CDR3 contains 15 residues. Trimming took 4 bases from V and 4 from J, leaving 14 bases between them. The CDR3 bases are TGTGCCAGCAGCTCTACGTGGGGGGAAAATCAGCCCCAGCATTTT. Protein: CASSSTWGENQPQHF.

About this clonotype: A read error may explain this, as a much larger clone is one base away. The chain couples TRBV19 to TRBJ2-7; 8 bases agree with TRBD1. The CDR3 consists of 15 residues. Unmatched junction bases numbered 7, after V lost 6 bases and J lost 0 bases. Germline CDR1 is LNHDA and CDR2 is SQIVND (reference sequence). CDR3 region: CASSTGQAHSYEQYF. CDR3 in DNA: TGTGCCAGTAGCACGGGACAGGCCCACTCCTACGAGCAGTACTTC.

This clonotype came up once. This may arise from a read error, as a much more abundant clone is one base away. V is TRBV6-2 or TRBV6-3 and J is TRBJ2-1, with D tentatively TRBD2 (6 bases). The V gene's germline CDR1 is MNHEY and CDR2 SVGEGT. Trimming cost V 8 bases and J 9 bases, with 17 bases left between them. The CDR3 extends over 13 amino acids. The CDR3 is CASRQWTGGEQFF. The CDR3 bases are TGTGCCAGCCGCCAATGGACCGGGGGTGAGCAGTTCTTC.

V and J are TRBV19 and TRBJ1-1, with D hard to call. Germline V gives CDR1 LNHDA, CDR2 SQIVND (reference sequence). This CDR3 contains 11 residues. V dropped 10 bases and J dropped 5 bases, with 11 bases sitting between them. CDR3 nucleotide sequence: TGTGCCACCAAGCTCCGGACTGAAGCTTTCTTT. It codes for CATKLRTEAFF. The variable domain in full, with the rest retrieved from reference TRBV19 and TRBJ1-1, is DGGITQSPKYLFRKEGQNVTLSCEQNLNHDAMYWYRQDPGQGLRLIYYSQIVNDFQKGDIAEGYSVSREKKESFPLTVTSAQKNPTAFYLCATKLRTEAFFGQGTRLTVV.

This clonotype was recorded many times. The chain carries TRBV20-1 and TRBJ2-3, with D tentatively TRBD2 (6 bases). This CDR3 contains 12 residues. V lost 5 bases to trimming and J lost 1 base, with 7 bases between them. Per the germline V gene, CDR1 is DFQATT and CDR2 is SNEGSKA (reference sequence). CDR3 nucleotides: TGCAGTGCTGGGACTGGCACAGATACGCAGTATTTT. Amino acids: CSAGTGTDTQYF.

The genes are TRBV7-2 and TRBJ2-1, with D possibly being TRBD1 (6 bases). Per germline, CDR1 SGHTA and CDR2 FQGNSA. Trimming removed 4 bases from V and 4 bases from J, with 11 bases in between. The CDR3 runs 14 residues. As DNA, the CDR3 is TGTGCCAGCAGCTCCAGTGGACAGTACAATGAGCAGTTCTTC. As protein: CASSSSGQYNEQFF.